This T cell receptor (beta chain) was captured by sequencing in a study of CD8+ T cells in alopecia areata. Peripheral blood, together with lesional scalp punch biopsies, was collected from alopecia areata patients. A few counts support this clone. Investigators isolated RNA and reverse transcribed it into cDNA to act as the sequencing template. The protocol was immunoSEQ multiplex PCR, while the TCRdb copy is restricted to in-frame clones and leaves out a portion. The sample contains 110,000 or so clones, roughly two fifths of which appear only once. Trimming shortened V by 8 bases and J by 0 bases, and 7 bases separated the two germline ends. There are 11 residues in the CDR3. Germline V CDR1 and CDR2: SQVTM, ANQGSEA.

The sample was CD4+ T cells sorted from blood. The receptor was isolated from a human donor with alopecia areata. This chain joins TRBV29-1 and TRBJ1-1; D is uncertain. Here the CDR3 DNA reads TGCAGCTGCATCATGAACACTGAAGCTTTCTTT. It encodes CSCIMNTEAFF.